This T cell receptor beta chain was observed in a study of blood T cell repertoires in COVID-19. The wider study: Researchers got acute and convalescent COVID-19 samples from the United States, Italy and Spain. Sample material is recorded as cDNA or gDNA derived from T cells, B-cell-depleted T cells, or PBMCs.

Source study methods: Nucleated cell counts were estimated from reference gene primer amplification. Libraries were prepared by immunoSEQ multiplex PCR; TCRdb keeps only in-frame clonotypes and omits some of them. That table supplies the V and J calls and clone size; D and trimming were determined from the DNA. The table has 200,000 to 250,000 clones, just under 90% seen once. Only one count was recorded for this clone. Losses at the gene ends were 1 base for V and 7 bases for J; bases not matched to a gene: 4. The length of the CDR3 is 16 residues. CDR1 and CDR2 (germline): SGHNT, YYREEE (reference sequence).

Sequencing input: peripheral blood. The sequence came from a man aged 60 to 75 who had recovered from COVID-19. The chain has TRBV5-4 and TRBJ2-1, with 14 bases that match TRBD2. CDR3 amino acids: CASSLWTSGRINEQFF. The DNA of the CDR3 is TGTGCCAGCAGCTTGTGGACTAGCGGGAGGATTAATGAGCAGTTCTTC.